Following are 15 T cell receptor beta chains from one sample sequenced in a study of technical replicates of blood from a few donors. Only in-frame clones appear in the TCRdb table, and some are missing; sequencing was by immunoSEQ multiplex PCR. The sample holds just over 60,000 clones, around 87% seen once. The sample was PBMCs. These receptors were taken from a human donor in good health. Some clones in this sample may be carry-over from other donors' samples.

The gene calls are TRBV6-6 and TRBJ2-7; 9 bases align to TRBD2. The CDR3 has 15 amino acids. J was trimmed by 0 bases and V by 6 bases; bases with no gene match: 6. Per germline, CDR1 MNHNY and CDR2 SVGAGI (reference sequence). The chain's CDR3 is CASRISGSPSYEQYF. The CDR3 nucleotides are TGTGCCAGCAGGATTAGCGGGAGCCCCTCCTACGAGCAGTACTTC.

In this sample, this clone turned up a few times. V is TRBV5-6 and J is TRBJ2-1; 10 bases agree with TRBD2. This CDR3 is 17 amino acids long. J gave up 5 bases and V 4 bases, and 12 bases lay outside the gene matches. The germline V gene encodes CDR1 SGHDT and CDR2 YYEEEE. This CDR3 is CASSPLGAGGEDNEQFF. The CDR3, as DNA: TGTGCCAGCAGCCCGCTCGGAGCGGGGGGGGAGGACAATGAGCAGTTCTTC. Supplemented by reference TRBV5-6 and TRBJ2-1, the full variable domain reads DAGVTQSPTHLIKTRGQQVTLRCSPKSGHDTVSWYQQALGQGPQFIFQYYEEEERQRGNFPDRFSGHQFPNYSSELNVNALLLGDSALYLCASSPLGAGGEDNEQFFGPGTRLTVL.

The chain is built from TRBV7-2 and TRBJ2-1; D is perhaps TRBD2 (7 bases). Germline CDR1 SGHTA, CDR2 FQGNSA. V was pared by 0 bases and J by 8 bases, with 14 bases between. This CDR3 contains 15 residues. The CDR3 is CASSLALGGGHEQFF. The DNA of the CDR3 is TGTGCCAGCAGCTTAGCGTTAGGCGGGGGCCATGAGCAGTTCTTC. The full variable domain, with the rest looked up from reference TRBV7-2 and TRBJ2-1, is GAGVSQSPSNKVTEKGKDVELRCDPISGHTALYWYRQSLGQGLEFLIYFQGNSAPDKSGLPSDRFSAERTGGSVSTLTIQRTQQEDSAVYLCASSLALGGGHEQFFGPGTRLTVL.

The chain couples TRBV14 to TRBJ1-2; weak D call: TRBD1 (5 bases). The V and J ends lost 4 bases and 2 bases respectively, with 14 bases between them. Germline loops: CDR1 SGHDN, CDR2 FVKESK. The CDR3 spans 15 residues. The CDR3 sequence is CASSPTPQGNYGYTF. The CDR3 DNA is TGTGCCAGCAGCCCTACCCCTCAGGGAAACTATGGCTACACCTTC.

This chain joins TRBV18 and TRBJ2-1; 7 positions match TRBD2. Germline V gene sequence: CDR1 KGHSH, CDR2 LQKENI. CDR3 length: 15 amino acids. J was trimmed by 7 bases and V by 1 base; bases with no gene match: 7. The CDR3 sequence is CASSPLAGEANEQFF. CDR3 nucleotide sequence: TGTGCCAGCTCACCACTGGCGGGAGAAGCAAATGAGCAGTTCTTC.

This chain uses TRBV5-1 with TRBJ2-7; TRBD2 is a possible D gene (6 bases). Germline-derived CDR1 and CDR2 are SGHRS and YFSETQ. V lost 0 bases to trimming and J lost 0 bases, with 13 bases between them. The CDR3 sequence is 16 residues long. CDR3 sequence: CASSLEEGPSSYEQYF. The CDR3 coding sequence is TGCGCCAGCAGCTTGGAGGAGGGTCCATCCTCCTACGAGCAGTACTTC.

In its sample, this clone was seen a few times. This chain joins TRBV12-5 and TRBJ1-2; 10 bases align to TRBD1. Germline CDR1 is LGHNT and CDR2 is FRNRAP. The CDR3 has 14 amino acids. The ends lost 6 bases at V and 7 bases at J; junction bases unmatched: 8. The CDR3 region is CASGLDRGQAGYTF. As DNA, the CDR3 is TGTGCTAGTGGCCTAGACAGGGGGCAAGCTGGCTACACCTTC.

This clone was seen only a few times. This chain links TRBV30 with TRBJ1-1; TRBD1 matches at 8 bases. The CDR3 is made up of 16 amino acids. CDR1 and CDR2 from the germline V gene are GTSNPN and SVGIG (reference sequence). J gave up 0 bases and V 1 base, and 7 bases lay outside the gene matches. CDR3 loop: CAWSARTGPMNTEAFF. CDR3 sequence (DNA): TGTGCCTGGAGTGCCCGGACAGGGCCCATGAACACTGAAGCTTTCTTT.

The rearrangement joins TRBV23-1 to TRBJ2-7; possibly TRBD2 for D (5 bases). TRBV23-1 is reported as an ORF; its role is uncertain. The CDR3 has 14 residues. V was clipped by 6 bases and J by 3 bases, with 15 bases between them. The CDR3: CASSPPRGYYEQYF. The CDR3 DNA follows: TGCGCCAGCAGCCCCCCCCGAGGGTACTACGAGCAGTACTTC.

Only one count was recorded for this clone. The V gene is TRBV5-6, the J gene TRBJ2-7; 7 nucleotides align to TRBD1. The CDR3 loop spans 14 amino acids. V lost 4 bases to trimming and J lost 2 bases; unmatched junction nucleotides: 6. Germline assignment: CDR1 SGHDT and CDR2 YYEEEE. The CDR3 spells CASSQRTGTYEQYF. The CDR3 bases are TGTGCCAGCAGCCAACGGACAGGTACCTACGAGCAGTACTTC.

This clone was picked up a small number of times. The chain couples TRBV2 to TRBJ1-4; D gene uncertain. This CDR3 comprises 14 residues. Germline CDR1 is SNHLY and CDR2 is FYNNEI. V was trimmed by 5 bases and J by 2 bases, leaving 9 bases between them. As DNA, the CDR3 is TGTGCCAGCAGTCGGTCTTTCACTAATGAAAAACTGTTTTTT. Its protein product is CASSRSFTNEKLFF.

This chain links TRBV7-9 with TRBJ2-1; 13 bases line up with TRBD2. Trimming removed 5 bases from V and 10 bases from J; junction bases left unmatched: 2. The CDR3 is 13 residues long. Germline CDR1 SEHNR, CDR2 FQNEAQ (reference sequence). The CDR3 nucleotides read TGTGCCAGCAGCCCGACTAGCGGGAGGGAGCAGTTCTTC. Its protein product is CASSPTSGREQFF. Looking up the rest from reference TRBV7-9 and TRBJ2-1 gives the full variable domain: DTGVSQNPRHKITKRGQNVTFRCDPISEHNRLYWYRQTLGQGPEFLTYFQNEAQLEKSRLLSDRFSAERPKGSFSTLEIQRTEQGDSAMYLCASSPTSGREQFFGPGTRLTVL.

DNA for the CDR3: TGTGCCAGCAGCGCCTACAGGGCGAGGAATCAGCCCCAGCATTTT. It specifies CASSAYRARNQPQHF. V and J are TRBV5-6 and TRBJ1-5; D perhaps matches TRBD1 (6 bases). The CDR3 loop spans 15 amino acids. Germline V gene data show CDR1 as SGHDT and CDR2 as YYEEEE. V lost 4 bases and J lost 4, with 15 bases in between.

This clone showed up just a few times. This sequence joins TRBV5-1 and TRBJ2-7, with D tentatively TRBD1 (5 bases). The germline V gene encodes CDR1 SGHRS and CDR2 YFSETQ. The V end was cut by 5 bases, the J end by 0 bases, with 12 bases between. The length of the CDR3 is 14 residues. The DNA of the CDR3 is TGCGCCAGCAGTAAACTTGACAGCTCCTACGAGCAGTACTTC. As protein: CASSKLDSSYEQYF.

This chain joins TRBV6-5 and TRBJ1-2; 9 bases map to TRBD1. Unmatched junction bases numbered 8, after V lost 2 bases and J lost 10 bases. The CDR3 sequence is 14 residues long. Germline V gives CDR1 MNHEY, CDR2 SVGAGI. The CDR3 protein is CASSYTPGQGTYTF. The CDR3 DNA reads as TGTGCCAGCAGTTACACACCGGGACAGGGAACCTACACCTTC.